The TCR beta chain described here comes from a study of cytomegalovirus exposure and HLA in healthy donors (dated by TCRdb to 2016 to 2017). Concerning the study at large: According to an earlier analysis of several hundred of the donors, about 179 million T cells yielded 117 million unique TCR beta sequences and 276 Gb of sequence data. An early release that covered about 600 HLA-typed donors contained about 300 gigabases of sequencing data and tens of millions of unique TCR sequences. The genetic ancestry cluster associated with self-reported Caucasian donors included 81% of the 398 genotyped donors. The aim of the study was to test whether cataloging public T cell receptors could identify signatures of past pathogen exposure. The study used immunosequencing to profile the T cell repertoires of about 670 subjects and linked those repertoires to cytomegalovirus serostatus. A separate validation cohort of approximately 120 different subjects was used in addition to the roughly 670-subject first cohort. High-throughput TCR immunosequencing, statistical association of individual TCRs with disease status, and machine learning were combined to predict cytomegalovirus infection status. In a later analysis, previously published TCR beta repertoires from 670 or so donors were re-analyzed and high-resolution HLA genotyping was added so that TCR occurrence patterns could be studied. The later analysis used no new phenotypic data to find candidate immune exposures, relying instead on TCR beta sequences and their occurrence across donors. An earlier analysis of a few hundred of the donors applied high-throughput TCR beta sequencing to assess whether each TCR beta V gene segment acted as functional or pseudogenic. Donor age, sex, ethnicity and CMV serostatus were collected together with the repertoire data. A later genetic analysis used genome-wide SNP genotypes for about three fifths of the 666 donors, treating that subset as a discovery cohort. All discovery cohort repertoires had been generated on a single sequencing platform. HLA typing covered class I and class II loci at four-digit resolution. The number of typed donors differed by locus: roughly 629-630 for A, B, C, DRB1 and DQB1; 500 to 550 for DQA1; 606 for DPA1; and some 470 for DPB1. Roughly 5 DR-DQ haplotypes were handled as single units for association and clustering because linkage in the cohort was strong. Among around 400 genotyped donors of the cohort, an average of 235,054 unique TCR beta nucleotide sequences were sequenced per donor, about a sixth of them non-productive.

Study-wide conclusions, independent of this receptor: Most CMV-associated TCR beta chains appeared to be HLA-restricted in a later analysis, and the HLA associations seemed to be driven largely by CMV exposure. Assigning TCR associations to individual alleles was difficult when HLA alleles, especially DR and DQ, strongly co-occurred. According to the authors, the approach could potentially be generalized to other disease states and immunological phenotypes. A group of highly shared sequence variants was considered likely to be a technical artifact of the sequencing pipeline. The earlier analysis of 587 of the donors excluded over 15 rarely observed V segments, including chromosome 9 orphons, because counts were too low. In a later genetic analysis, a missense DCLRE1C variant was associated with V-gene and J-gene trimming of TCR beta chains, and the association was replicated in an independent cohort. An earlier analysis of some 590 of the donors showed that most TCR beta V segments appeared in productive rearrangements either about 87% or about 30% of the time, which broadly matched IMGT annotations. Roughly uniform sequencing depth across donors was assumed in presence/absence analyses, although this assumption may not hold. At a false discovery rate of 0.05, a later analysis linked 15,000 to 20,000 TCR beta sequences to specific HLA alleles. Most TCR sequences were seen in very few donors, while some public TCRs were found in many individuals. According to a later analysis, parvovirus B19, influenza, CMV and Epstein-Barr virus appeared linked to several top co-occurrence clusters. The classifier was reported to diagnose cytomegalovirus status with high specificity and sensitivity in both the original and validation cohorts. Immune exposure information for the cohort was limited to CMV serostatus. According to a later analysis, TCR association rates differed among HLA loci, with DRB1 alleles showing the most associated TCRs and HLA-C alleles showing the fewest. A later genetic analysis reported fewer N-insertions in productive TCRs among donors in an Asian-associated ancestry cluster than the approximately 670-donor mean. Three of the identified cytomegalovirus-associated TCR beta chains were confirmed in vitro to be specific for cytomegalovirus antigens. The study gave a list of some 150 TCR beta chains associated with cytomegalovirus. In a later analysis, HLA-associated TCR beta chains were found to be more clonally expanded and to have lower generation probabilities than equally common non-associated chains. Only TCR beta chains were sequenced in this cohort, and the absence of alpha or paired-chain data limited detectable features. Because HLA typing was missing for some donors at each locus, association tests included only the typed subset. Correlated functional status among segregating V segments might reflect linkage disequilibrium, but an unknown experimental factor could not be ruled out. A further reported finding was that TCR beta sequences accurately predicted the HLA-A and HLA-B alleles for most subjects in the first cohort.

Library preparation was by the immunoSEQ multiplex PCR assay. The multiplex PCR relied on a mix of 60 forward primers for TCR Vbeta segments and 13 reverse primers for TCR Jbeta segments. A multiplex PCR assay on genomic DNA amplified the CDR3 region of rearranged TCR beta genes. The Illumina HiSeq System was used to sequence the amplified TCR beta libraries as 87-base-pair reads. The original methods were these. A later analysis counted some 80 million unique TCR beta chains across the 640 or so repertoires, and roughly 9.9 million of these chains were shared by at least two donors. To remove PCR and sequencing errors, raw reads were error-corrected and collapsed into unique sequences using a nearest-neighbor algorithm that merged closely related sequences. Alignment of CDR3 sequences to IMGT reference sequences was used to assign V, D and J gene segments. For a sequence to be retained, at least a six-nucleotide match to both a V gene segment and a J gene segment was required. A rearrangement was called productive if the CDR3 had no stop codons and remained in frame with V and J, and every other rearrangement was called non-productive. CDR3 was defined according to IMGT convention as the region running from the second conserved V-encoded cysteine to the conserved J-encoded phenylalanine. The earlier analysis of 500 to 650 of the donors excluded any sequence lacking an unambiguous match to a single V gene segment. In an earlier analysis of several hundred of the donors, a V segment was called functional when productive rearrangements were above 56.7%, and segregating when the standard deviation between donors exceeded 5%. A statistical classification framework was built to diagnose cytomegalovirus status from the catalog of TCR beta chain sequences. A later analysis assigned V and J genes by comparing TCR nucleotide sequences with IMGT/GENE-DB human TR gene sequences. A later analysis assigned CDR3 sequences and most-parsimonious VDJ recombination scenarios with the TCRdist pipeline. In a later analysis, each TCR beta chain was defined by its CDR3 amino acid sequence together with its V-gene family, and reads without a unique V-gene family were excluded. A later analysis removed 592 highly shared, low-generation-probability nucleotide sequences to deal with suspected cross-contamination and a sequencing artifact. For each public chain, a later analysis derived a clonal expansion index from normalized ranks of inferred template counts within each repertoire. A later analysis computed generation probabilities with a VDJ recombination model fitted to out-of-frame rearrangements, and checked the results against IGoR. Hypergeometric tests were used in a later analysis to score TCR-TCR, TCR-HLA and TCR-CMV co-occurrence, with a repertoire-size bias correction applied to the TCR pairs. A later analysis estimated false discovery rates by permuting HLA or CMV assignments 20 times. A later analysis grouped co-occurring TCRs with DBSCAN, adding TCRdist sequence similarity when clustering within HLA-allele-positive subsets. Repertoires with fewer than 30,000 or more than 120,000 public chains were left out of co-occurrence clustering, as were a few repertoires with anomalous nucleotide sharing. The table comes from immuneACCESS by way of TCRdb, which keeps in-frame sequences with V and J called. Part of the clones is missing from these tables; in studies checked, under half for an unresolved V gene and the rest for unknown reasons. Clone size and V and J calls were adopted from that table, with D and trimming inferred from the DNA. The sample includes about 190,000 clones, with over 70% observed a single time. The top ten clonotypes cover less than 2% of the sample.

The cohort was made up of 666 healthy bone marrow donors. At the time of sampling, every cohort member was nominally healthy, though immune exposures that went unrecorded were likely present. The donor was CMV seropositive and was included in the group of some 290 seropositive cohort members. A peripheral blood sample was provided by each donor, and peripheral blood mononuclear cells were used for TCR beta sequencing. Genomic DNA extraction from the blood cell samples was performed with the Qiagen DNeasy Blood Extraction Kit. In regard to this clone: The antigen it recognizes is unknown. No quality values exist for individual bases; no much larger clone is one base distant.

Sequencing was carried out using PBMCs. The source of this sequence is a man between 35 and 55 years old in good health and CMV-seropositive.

The DNA sequence follows: TGTGCCAGTAATGGCGCGGATTATAGCAATCAGCCCCAGCATTTT. It codes for CASNGADYSNQPQHF. The chain was built from TRBV19 and TRBJ1-5, with the D gene uncertain. CDR1 and CDR2, per the germline V gene (reference sequence), are LNHDA and SQIVND. There are 15 amino acids in the CDR3, from cysteine to phenylalanine inclusive. The read is trimmed to its CDR3 DNA, 45 bases read in frame from base 1. V is cut by 7 bases and J by 0 bases, and the space between the germline ends is 13 bases.